Listed here are 13 T cell receptor beta chains from one sample, sequenced in a study of lymphopenia after photon versus proton radiotherapy. Method: immunoSEQ multiplex PCR; TCRdb's copy keeps in-frame clones and lacks some. This table has just over 25,000 clones, around 83% appearing once. The sample consisted of peripheral blood, taken from a patient treated with photon-based radiotherapy. The receptors come from a man between 25 and 39 years old with gastric cancer.

The J gene is TRBJ1-1, the V gene TRBV2; D gene uncertain. The CDR3 runs to 14 residues. V was clipped by 1 base and J by 1 base, with 7 bases between them. The germline V gene encodes CDR1 SNHLY and CDR2 FYNNEI. CDR3 region: CASSEDTTNTEAFF. CDR3 nucleotide sequence: TGTGCCAGCAGTGAAGACACCACGAACACTGAAGCTTTCTTT.

The chain recombines TRBV7-8 with TRBJ2-7, with a possible D match to TRBD2 (5 bases). CDR1 is SGHVS and CDR2 is FQNEAQ in the germline V gene. V gave up 1 base and J gave up 3 bases, with 10 bases separating them. This CDR3 is built from 14 residues. This CDR3 is CASSLGELFYEQYF. The CDR3 bases are TGTGCCAGCAGCTTAGGGGAGCTATTCTACGAGCAGTACTTC.

This chain links TRBV6-5 with TRBJ1-3; D unresolved. Germline loops: CDR1 MNHEY, CDR2 SVGAGI. The germline V and J ends were trimmed by 6 bases and 3 bases, with 9 bases remaining between them. The CDR3 totals 13 residues. CDR3 DNA: TGTGCCAGCAGCGTCGTTCTTGGAAACACCATATATTTT. Protein product: CASSVVLGNTIYF.

This chain uses TRBV18 with TRBJ1-1; no clear D. V was cut by 3 bases and J by 6 bases, with 14 bases left in between. The CDR3 runs to 14 residues. The germline V gene has CDR1 KGHSH and CDR2 LQKENI. Here the CDR3 DNA reads TGTGCCAGCTCACCGGACTCCTTAAACCCTGAAGCTTTCTTT. It is translated as CASSPDSLNPEAFF.

This chain connects TRBV6-4 to TRBJ2-2, with 9 bases fitting TRBD2. The CDR3 runs to 16 residues. Germline V gene lookup returns CDR1 MRHNA and CDR2 SNTAGT. J lost 5 bases, V lost 0 bases, and 4 bases had no gene match. In DNA form, the CDR3 reads TGTGCCAGCAGTGACTCCGCTAGCGGGGAGACCGGGGAGCTGTTTTTT. Protein: CASSDSASGETGELFF.

V gene TRBV11-1 combines with J gene TRBJ2-3; tentatively, D is TRBD1 or TRBD2 (5 bases each). This CDR3 comprises 14 residues. V lost 1 base, J lost 0 bases, and 5 bases lay in between. CDR1 and CDR2 from the germline V gene are SGHAT and FQDESV (reference sequence). CDR3 nucleotide sequence: TGTGCCAGCAGCTTAGGGGACAGCACAGATACGCAGTATTTT. It is translated as CASSLGDSTDTQYF.

The sample holds a few counts of this clone. The chain has TRBV5-8 and TRBJ2-3; 8 nucleotides align to TRBD1. The CDR3 is 15 amino acids. Germline assignment: CDR1 SGHTS and CDR2 YDEGEE. V shed 2 bases and J 3 bases; nucleotides not matched to a gene: 5. The CDR3 DNA follows: TGTGCCAGCAGCTTAGTAACAGGGGGTACAGATACGCAGTATTTT. This sequence encodes CASSLVTGGTDTQYF.

J is TRBJ1-5 and V is TRBV2; D may be TRBD1 (5 bases). Looked up from germline, CDR1 is SNHLY and CDR2 is FYNNEI. V shed 4 bases and J shed 2 bases, with 9 bases lying between them. The CDR3 covers 14 residues. CDR3 sequence: CASSVGGGNQPQHF. The CDR3 DNA sequence: TGTGCCAGCAGTGTTGGGGGGGGCAATCAGCCCCAGCATTTT.

This chain links TRBV5-1 with TRBJ2-7; perhaps TRBD1 as D (6 bases). CDR3 length equals 14 residues. Between the trimmed V and J ends, which lost 7 bases and 7 bases, there was a span of 21 bases. CDR1 and CDR2 (germline): SGHRS, YFSETQ. Written as DNA, the CDR3 is TGCGCCAGCCAAGAGGGGGAGTTGTCAGGGGAGCAGTACTTC. Translated: CASQEGELSGEQYF. Full variable domain (remainder filled in from reference TRBV5-1 and TRBJ2-7): KAGVTQTPRYLIKTRGQQVTLSCSPISGHRSVSWYQQTPGQGLQFLFEYFSETQRNKGNFPGRFSGRQFSNSRSEMNVSTLELGDSALYLCASQEGELSGEQYFGPGTRLTVT.

The chain uses TRBV11-2 and TRBJ2-5; the D gene could be TRBD1 or TRBD2 (6 bases each). Trimming shortened V by 1 base and J by 1 base, and 19 bases separated the two germline ends. Per the germline V gene, CDR1 is SGHAT and CDR2 is FQNNGV. The CDR3 has 18 residues. In DNA, the CDR3 is TGTGCCAGCAGCTTAGGAAGGGGGGCGGGAAAGCTCCAAGAGACCCAGTACTTC. This gives the protein CASSLGRGAGKLQETQYF.

The genes are TRBV5-1 and TRBJ1-1; D is perhaps TRBD1 (6 bases). V was clipped by 5 bases and J by 3 bases, with 17 bases between them. This CDR3 has 15 residues. The germline gives CDR1 SGHRS, CDR2 YFSETQ. This CDR3 reads CASRPGQLGDTEAFF. The CDR3 DNA reads as TGCGCCAGCAGGCCTGGACAGTTGGGAGACACTGAAGCTTTCTTT.

This sequence joins TRBV10-1 and TRBJ2-1; 11 positions agree with TRBD2. Germline V CDR1 and CDR2: WNHNN, SYGVQD (reference sequence). This CDR3 spans 16 amino acids. J lost 6 bases, V lost 4 bases, and 8 bases had no gene match. DNA of the CDR3: TGCGCCAGCAGTGGTCTAGCGGGAGGTTCCCTCAATGAGCAGTTCTTC. It translates to CASSGLAGGSLNEQFF.

The chain joins TRBV7-2 to TRBJ2-7; tentative D call: TRBD2 (6 bases). This CDR3 spans 13 amino acids. Germline V gene sequence: CDR1 SGHTA, CDR2 FQGNSA. The V end was cut by 5 bases, the J end by 7 bases, with 15 bases between. The CDR3 coding sequence is TGTGCCAGCAGCCGAGGCGGGGAGGCTGAGCAGTACTTC. It specifies CASSRGGEAEQYF.